This TCR beta chain was sequenced in a study of cytomegalovirus exposure and HLA in healthy donors. PCR employed 60 Vbeta and 13 Jbeta primers. Clones were sequenced by immunoSEQ multiplex PCR, and TCRdb holds only the in-frame ones, with some missing. Its table records roughly 76,000 clones. Germline V gives CDR1 MNHEY, CDR2 SVGAGI. CDR3 length equals 14 residues. The V end lost 0 bases, the J end lost 5 bases, and 8 bases lay between the germline ends. Source material: PBMCs. The V call is TRBV6-5, the J call TRBJ2-1, with D possibly TRBD1 on 5 matching bases. This TCR was recovered from a female donor in good health and CMV-seropositive. CDR3 residues: CASSYSGHDNEQFF. CDR3 DNA sequence: TGTGCCAGCAGTTACTCAGGACACGACAATGAGCAGTTCTTC.